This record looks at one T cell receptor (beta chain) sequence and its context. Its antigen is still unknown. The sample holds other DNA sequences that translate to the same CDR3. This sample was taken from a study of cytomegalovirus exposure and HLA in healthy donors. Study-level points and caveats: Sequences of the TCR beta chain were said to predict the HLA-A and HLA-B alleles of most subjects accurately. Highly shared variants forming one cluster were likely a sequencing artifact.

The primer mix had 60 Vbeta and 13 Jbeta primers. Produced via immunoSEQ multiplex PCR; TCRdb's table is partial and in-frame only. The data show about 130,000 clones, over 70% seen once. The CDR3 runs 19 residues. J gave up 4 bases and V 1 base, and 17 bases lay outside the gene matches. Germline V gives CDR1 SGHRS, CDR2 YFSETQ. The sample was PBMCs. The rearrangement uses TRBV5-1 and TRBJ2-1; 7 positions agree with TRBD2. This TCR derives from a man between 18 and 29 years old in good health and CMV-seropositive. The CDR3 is CASSLILRGAAGMYNEQFF. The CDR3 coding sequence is TGCGCCAGCAGCTTGATTCTTAGGGGCGCAGCGGGAATGTACAATGAGCAGTTCTTC.